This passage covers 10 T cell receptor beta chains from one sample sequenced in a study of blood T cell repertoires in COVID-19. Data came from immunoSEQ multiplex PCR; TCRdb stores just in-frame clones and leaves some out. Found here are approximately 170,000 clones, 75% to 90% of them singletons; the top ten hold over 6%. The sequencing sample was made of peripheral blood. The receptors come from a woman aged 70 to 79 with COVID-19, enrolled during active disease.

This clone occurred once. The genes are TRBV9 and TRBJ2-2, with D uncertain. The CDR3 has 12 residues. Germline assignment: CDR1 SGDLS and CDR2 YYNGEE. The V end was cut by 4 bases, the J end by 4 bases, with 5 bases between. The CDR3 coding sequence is TGTGCCAGCAGCCTTCTCACCGGGGAGCTGTTTTTT. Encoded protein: CASSLLTGELFF.

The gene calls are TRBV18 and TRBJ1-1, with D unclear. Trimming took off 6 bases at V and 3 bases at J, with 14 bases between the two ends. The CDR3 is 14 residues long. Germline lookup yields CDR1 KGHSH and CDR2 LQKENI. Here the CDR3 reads CASSDFTTDTEAFF. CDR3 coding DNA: TGTGCCAGCTCGGACTTTACTACGGACACTGAAGCTTTCTTT.

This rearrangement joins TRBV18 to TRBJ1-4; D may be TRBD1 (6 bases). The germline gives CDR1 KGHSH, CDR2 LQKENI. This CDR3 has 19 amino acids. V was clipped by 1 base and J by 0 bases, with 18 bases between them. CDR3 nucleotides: TGTGCCAGCTCACCACAAGGACAGTCCTTGGCAGCAACTAATGAAAAACTGTTTTTT. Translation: CASSPQGQSLAATNEKLFF.

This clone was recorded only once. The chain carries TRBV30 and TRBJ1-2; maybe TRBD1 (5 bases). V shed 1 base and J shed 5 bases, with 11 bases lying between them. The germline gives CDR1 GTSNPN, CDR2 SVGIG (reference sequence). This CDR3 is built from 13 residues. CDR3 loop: CAWSGDSGYGYTF. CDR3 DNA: TGTGCCTGGAGTGGTGACAGCGGGTATGGCTACACCTTC.

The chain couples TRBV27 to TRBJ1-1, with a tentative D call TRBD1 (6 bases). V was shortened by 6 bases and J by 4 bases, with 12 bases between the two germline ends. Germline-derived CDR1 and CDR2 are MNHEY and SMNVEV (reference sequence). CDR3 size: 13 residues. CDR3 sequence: CASRARGGTEAFF. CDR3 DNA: TGTGCCAGCAGGGCTAGGGGGGGCACTGAAGCTTTCTTT.

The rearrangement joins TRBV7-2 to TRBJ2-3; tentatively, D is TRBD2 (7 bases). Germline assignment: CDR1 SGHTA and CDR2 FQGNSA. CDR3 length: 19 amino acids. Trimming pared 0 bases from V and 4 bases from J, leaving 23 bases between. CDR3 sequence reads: CASSLAPTQWGLAADTQYF. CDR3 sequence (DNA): TGTGCCAGCAGCTTAGCGCCGACACAATGGGGGCTAGCGGCAGATACGCAGTATTTT.

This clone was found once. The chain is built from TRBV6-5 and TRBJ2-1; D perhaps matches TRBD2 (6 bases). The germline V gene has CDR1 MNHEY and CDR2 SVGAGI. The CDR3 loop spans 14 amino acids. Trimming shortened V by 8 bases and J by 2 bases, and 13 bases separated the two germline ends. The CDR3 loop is CASQEGAPYNEQFF. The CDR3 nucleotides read TGTGCCAGCCAGGAGGGAGCACCCTACAATGAGCAGTTCTTC.

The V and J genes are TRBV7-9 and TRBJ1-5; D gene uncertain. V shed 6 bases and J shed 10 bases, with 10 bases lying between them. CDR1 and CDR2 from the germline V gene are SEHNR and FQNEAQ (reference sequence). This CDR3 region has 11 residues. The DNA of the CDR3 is TGTGCCAGCAGTCCCATCGGTCCCCAGCATTTT. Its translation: CASSPIGPQHF.

CDR3 in amino acids: CASSSSRSSHYNEQFF. CDR3 nucleotides: TGTGCCAGCAGCTCTAGTCGTAGTTCACACTACAATGAGCAGTTCTTC. The V call is TRBV5-4, the J call TRBJ2-1; D uncertain. V was shortened by 3 bases and J by 3 bases, with 16 bases between the two germline ends. Germline CDR1 is SGHNT and CDR2 is YYREEE (reference sequence). This CDR3 is 16 amino acids long.

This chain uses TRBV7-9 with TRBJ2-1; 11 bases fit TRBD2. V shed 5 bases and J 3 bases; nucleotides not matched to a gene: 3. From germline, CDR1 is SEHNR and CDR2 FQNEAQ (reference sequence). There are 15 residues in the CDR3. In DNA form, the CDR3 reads TGTGCCAGCAGCGGGACTAGCGGTTTCTACAATGAGCAGTTCTTC. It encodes CASSGTSGFYNEQFF.